This T cell receptor (beta chain) came from a study of T cell repertoires in cytomegalovirus infection. Study in general: It can be stated that public TCR beta signatures indicated CMV infection as well as a matching HLA type. Study outcomes and limitations: The response measured ex vivo was dominated by TCR beta clonotypes (HLA-C-restricted and CMV-specific). Cumulative public TCR beta family frequency identified carriers of CMV plus the relevant HLA.

This clonotype appeared many times. Antigen unknown. Using its own MiXCR run on the reads, TCRdb lists one record per CDR3 protein. The sample holds almost 500,000 distinct CDR3 sequences; over 9% are singletons and the top ten take roughly 10%. CDR3 length: 12 residues. Germline CDR1 reads LGHNT; CDR2 reads FRNRAP. V shed 3 bases and J shed 4 bases, with 4 bases lying between them. Sequencing was done on a sample of PBMCs. This chain connects TRBV12-5 to TRBJ2-1; D remains unclear. This clonotype was sampled from a human donor in good health (CMV status not recorded). Some clones in this sample may be carry-over from other donors' samples. DNA for the CDR3: TGTGCTAGTGGTTTAGGTTACAATGAGCAGTTCTTC. Translation gives CASGLGYNEQFF.